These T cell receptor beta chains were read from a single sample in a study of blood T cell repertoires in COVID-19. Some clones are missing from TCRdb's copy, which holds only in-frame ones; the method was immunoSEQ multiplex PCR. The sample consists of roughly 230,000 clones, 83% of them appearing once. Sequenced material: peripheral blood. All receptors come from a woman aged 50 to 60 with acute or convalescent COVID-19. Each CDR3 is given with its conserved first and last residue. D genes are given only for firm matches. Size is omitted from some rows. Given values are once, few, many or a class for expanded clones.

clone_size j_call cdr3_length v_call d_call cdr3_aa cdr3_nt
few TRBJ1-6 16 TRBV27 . CASSTTQQGSTSPLHF TGTGCCAGCAGTACAACTCAACAGGGATCCACTTCACCCCTCCACTTT
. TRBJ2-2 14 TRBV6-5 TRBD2 CASKKAGAFGELFF TGTGCCAGCAAAAAAGCGGGAGCGTTTGGGGAGCTGTTTTTT
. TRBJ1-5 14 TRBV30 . CAWSRGEGEQPQHF TGTGCCTGGAGCCGGGGGGAGGGAGAACAGCCCCAGCATTTT
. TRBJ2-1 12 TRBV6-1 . CASSEGPGEQFF TGTGCCAGCAGTGAGGGGCCCGGTGAGCAGTTCTTC
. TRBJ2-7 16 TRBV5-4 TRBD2 CASSRGLAGGPYEQYF TGTGCCAGCAGCCGCGGCCTAGCGGGGGGGCCCTACGAGCAGTACTTC
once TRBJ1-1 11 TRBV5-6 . CASSLTTEAFF TGTGCCAGCAGCTTGACTACTGAAGCTTTCTTT
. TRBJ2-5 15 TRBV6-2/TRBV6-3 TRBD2 CASSIGLASQETQYF TGTGCCAGCAGTATCGGACTAGCGAGCCAAGAGACCCAGTACTTC
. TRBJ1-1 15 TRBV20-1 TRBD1 CSASVRGRLNTEAFF TGCAGTGCTAGTGTTAGGGGGCGCTTGAACACTGAAGCTTTCTTT
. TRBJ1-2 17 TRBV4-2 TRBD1 CASSPTMGDRGSYGYTF TGTGCCAGCAGCCCCACTATGGGCGACAGGGGATCCTATGGCTACACCTTC
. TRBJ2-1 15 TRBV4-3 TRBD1 CASSQGRTGDNEQFF TGCGCCAGCAGCCAAGGACGGACAGGGGACAATGAGCAGTTCTTC
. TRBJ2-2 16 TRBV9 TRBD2 CASSVKAGTNTGELFF TGTGCCAGCAGCGTAAAAGCGGGGACTAACACCGGGGAGCTGTTTTTT
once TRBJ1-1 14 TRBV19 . CASSIAAGNTEAFF TGTGCCAGTAGTATAGCCGCGGGAAACACTGAAGCTTTCTTT
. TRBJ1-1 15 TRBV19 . CASSQQLGGNTEAFF TGTGCCAGTAGCCAGCAATTGGGGGGGAACACTGAAGCTTTCTTT
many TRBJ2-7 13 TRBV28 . CATMPRGLNEQYF TGTGCCACCATGCCCAGGGGCCTTAACGAGCAGTACTTC
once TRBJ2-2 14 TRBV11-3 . CASSLGHNTGELFF TGTGCCAGCAGCTTAGGGCACAACACCGGGGAGCTGTTTTTT
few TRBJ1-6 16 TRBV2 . CASSEVLGALDSPLHF TGTGCCAGCAGTGAAGTGTTGGGGGCGCTTGATTCACCCCTCCACTTT
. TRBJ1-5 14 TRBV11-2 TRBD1 CASSTGTANQPQHF TGTGCCAGCAGCACCGGGACAGCAAATCAGCCCCAGCATTTT
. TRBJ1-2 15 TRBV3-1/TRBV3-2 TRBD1 CASSHLPGQGAGDTF TGTGCCAGCAGCCACTTACCGGGACAGGGGGCCGGTGACACCTTC
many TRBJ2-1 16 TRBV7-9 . CASSLAHYPTSNEQFF TGTGCCAGCAGCTTAGCCCATTACCCGACTAGCAATGAGCAGTTCTTC
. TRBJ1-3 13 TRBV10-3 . CAISGTAGNTIYF TGTGCCATCAGTGGGACAGCCGGGAACACCATATATTTT
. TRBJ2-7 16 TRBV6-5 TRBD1 CASSYSSDRGHYEQYF TGTGCCAGCAGTTACTCGAGTGACAGGGGGCACTACGAGCAGTACTTC
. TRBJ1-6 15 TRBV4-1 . CASSQTQGGNSPLHF TGCGCCAGCAGCCAAACGCAGGGAGGTAATTCACCCCTCCACTTT
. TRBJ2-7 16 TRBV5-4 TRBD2 CASSSGTSGSIHEQYF TGTGCCAGCAGCAGTGGGACTAGCGGGAGCATCCACGAGCAGTACTTC
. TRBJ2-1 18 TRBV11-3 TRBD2 CASSLGTSGSPGYNEQFF TGTGCCAGCAGCTTAGGTACTAGCGGGAGCCCCGGCTACAATGAGCAGTTCTTC
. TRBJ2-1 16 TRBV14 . CASSQSHSSSYNEQFF TGTGCCAGCAGCCAATCCCACTCGAGCTCCTACAATGAGCAGTTCTTC
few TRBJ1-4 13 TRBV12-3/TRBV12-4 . CASSFDSNEKLFF TGTGCCAGCAGTTTTGACAGTAACGAAAAACTGTTTTTT
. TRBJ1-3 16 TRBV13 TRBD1 CASSSTGQLSGNTIYF TGTGCCAGCAGCTCAACGGGACAGCTCTCTGGAAACACCATATATTTT
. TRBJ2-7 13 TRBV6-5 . CASNGFSAGEQYF TGTGCCAGCAACGGTTTCTCAGCGGGCGAGCAGTACTTC
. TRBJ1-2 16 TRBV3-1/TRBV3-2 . CASSQVHSRPLYGYTF TGTGCCAGCAGCCAAGTCCACTCCAGGCCCTTATATGGCTACACCTTC
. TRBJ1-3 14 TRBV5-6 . CASSPLTPGNTIYF TGTGCCAGCAGCCCGTTGACACCAGGAAACACCATATATTTT
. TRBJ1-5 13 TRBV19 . CASSIQDNQPQHF TGTGCCAGTAGTATCCAGGACAATCAGCCCCAGCATTTT
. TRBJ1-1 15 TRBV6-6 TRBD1 CASSDPGQGNTEAFF TGTGCCAGCAGTGATCCGGGACAGGGGAACACTGAAGCTTTCTTT
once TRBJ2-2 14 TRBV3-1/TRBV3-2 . CASSPSGEAGELFF TGTGCCAGCAGCCCCTCCGGGGAGGCCGGGGAGCTGTTTTTT
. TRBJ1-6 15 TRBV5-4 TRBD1 CASSGDRDSNSPLHF TGTGCCAGCAGCGGGGACCGGGACAGCAATTCACCCCTCCACTTT
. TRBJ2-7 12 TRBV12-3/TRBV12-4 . CASSFGPYEQYF TGTGCCAGCAGTTTTGGGCCCTACGAGCAGTACTTC
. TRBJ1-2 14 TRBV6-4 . CASSDRGANYGYTF TGTGCCAGCAGTGACAGGGGTGCTAACTATGGCTACACCTTC
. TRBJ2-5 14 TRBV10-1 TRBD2 CASRYRGGKGTQYF TGCGCCAGCAGATACCGGGGGGGCAAAGGGACCCAGTACTTC
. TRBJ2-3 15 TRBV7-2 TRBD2 CASSPPAGGGDTQYF TGTGCCAGCAGCCCCCCAGCGGGGGGGGGAGATACGCAGTATTTT
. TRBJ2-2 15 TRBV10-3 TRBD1 CAISDPRQGTGELFF TGTGCCATCAGTGATCCGCGACAGGGAACCGGGGAGCTGTTTTTT
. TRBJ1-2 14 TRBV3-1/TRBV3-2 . CASSQDVRGGGYTF TGTGCCAGCAGCCAAGACGTCAGGGGTGGCGGCTACACCTTC
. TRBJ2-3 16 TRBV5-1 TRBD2 CASSIRTSGTTDTQYF TGCGCCAGCAGCATCAGGACTAGCGGGACCACAGATACGCAGTATTTT
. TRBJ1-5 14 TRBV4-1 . CASSQGQNNQPQHF TGCGCCAGCAGCCAAGGACAGAACAATCAGCCCCAGCATTTT
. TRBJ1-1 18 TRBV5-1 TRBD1 CASSLTYPPTGFDTEAFF TGCGCCAGCAGCTTGACTTACCCACCGACAGGGTTCGACACTGAAGCTTTCTTT
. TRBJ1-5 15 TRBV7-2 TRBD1 CASSLLQGVGQPQHF TGTGCCAGCAGCTTATTACAGGGGGTTGGTCAGCCCCAGCATTTT
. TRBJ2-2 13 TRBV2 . CASTQGYTGELFF TGTGCCAGCACCCAGGGGTACACCGGGGAGCTGTTTTTT
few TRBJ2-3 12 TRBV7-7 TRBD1 CASSSTGGTQYF TGTGCTAGCAGCTCAACAGGGGGCACGCAGTATTTT
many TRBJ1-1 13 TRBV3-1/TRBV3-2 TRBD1 CASSRDRNTEAFF TGTGCCAGCAGCCGGGACAGGAACACTGAAGCTTTCTTT